These T cell receptor beta chains were read from a single sample in a study of identical twins. Each CDR3 protein is one row after TCRdb ran MiXCR on the 5' RACE reads. The table has 450,000 to 650,000 distinct CDR3 sequences, nearly 15% seen once; the top ten hold around 0.48%. In addition, the sample was reused for a study of yellow fever vaccine responses in identical twins.

The sequencing input was CD4+ T cells sorted from blood. The receptors derive from a woman younger than 35 in good health. CDR3s include the opening cysteine and the closing phenylalanine or tryptophan. A D gene is named only where the DNA matches it firmly. Part of the rows lack a size; the others show once, few, many or a class for expanded clones.

cdr3_nt: TGTGCCAGCAGCTTGGGGGACAGCTCCCCCACAGATACGCAGTATTTT
cdr3_aa: CASSLGDSSPTDTQYF
clone_size: -
v_call: TRBV7-9
d_call: TRBD1
j_call: TRBJ2-3

cdr3_nt: TGCAGTGCTACCGACCGAGCCACCATATATTTT
cdr3_aa: CSATDRATIYF
clone_size: many
v_call: TRBV20-1
d_call: -
j_call: TRBJ1-3

cdr3_nt: TGCAGTGCTAGAGATCTAGGCGATGAGCAGTTCTTC
cdr3_aa: CSARDLGDEQFF
clone_size: -
v_call: TRBV20-1
d_call: -
j_call: TRBJ2-1

cdr3_nt: TGTGCCAGCACCACGGGGGGAGTCGAGCTTTATGAGCAGTTCTTC
cdr3_aa: CASTTGGVELYEQFF
clone_size: -
v_call: TRBV28
d_call: TRBD2
j_call: TRBJ2-1

cdr3_nt: TGTGCCAGCAGCTCAGGCGGCCGTAATTCACCCCTCCACTTT
cdr3_aa: CASSSGGRNSPLHF
clone_size: few
v_call: TRBV28
d_call: -
j_call: TRBJ1-6

cdr3_nt: TGTGCCAGCTCACCAAGGGACAGTGGAGAAGCTTTCTTT
cdr3_aa: CASSPRDSGEAFF
clone_size: -
v_call: TRBV18
d_call: TRBD1
j_call: TRBJ1-1

cdr3_nt: TGCGCCAGCAGCATAACCGGGACACAGTACAATGAGCAGTTCTTC
cdr3_aa: CASSITGTQYNEQFF
clone_size: -
v_call: TRBV5-1
d_call: -
j_call: TRBJ2-1

cdr3_nt: TGCAGTGCTAGTCTGACCGGACTAGCGGGGGGGGCAGATACGCAGTATTTT
cdr3_aa: CSASLTGLAGGADTQYF
clone_size: -
v_call: TRBV20-1
d_call: TRBD2
j_call: TRBJ2-3

cdr3_nt: TGTGCCAGCAGCCAATCCCCGGGGACCGGGGAGCTGTTTTTT
cdr3_aa: CASSQSPGTGELFF
clone_size: -
v_call: TRBV5-6
d_call: -
j_call: TRBJ2-2

cdr3_nt: TGTGCCAGCAGTTTAGGGACAGGGCTCTACGAGCAGTACTTC
cdr3_aa: CASSLGTGLYEQYF
clone_size: -
v_call: TRBV28
d_call: TRBD1
j_call: TRBJ2-7

cdr3_nt: TGTGCCACCAGTGATTCCCTCGCGCTACCGTACAATGAGCAGTTCTTC
cdr3_aa: CATSDSLALPYNEQFF
clone_size: few
v_call: TRBV24-1
d_call: -
j_call: TRBJ2-1

cdr3_nt: TGTGCCAGCAGCAAGAGAGGAAGCGAGCAAGAGACCCAGTACTTC
cdr3_aa: CASSKRGSEQETQYF
clone_size: few
v_call: TRBV3-1
d_call: -
j_call: TRBJ2-5

cdr3_nt: TGTGCCATCAGTGAGTCGTCGTTTACGAGCTCCTACAATGAGCAGTTCTTC
cdr3_aa: CAISESSFTSSYNEQFF
clone_size: many
v_call: TRBV10-3
d_call: -
j_call: TRBJ2-1

cdr3_nt: TGCAGCGTTTCAAAAAAAAGGGGGTGGGGGACAGAGAAGAATCAGCCCCAGCATTTT
cdr3_aa: CSVSKKRGWGTEKNQPQHF
clone_size: few
v_call: TRBV29-1
d_call: TRBD1
j_call: TRBJ1-5

cdr3_nt: TGTGCCAGCAGTCCCCGGGTGGGAGGCACCGGGGAGCTGTTTTTT
cdr3_aa: CASSPRVGGTGELFF
clone_size: few
v_call: TRBV25-1
d_call: -
j_call: TRBJ2-2

cdr3_nt: TGCGCCAGCAGCTTGACCCGACTAGCGGGAGGTTATGAGACCCAGTACTTC
cdr3_aa: CASSLTRLAGGYETQYF
clone_size: few
v_call: TRBV5-1
d_call: TRBD2
j_call: TRBJ2-5

cdr3_nt: TGTGCCATCAGTGAGACCGACAGTGCAGGGTACGAGCAGTACTTC
cdr3_aa: CAISETDSAGYEQYF
clone_size: few
v_call: TRBV10-3
d_call: -
j_call: TRBJ2-7

cdr3_nt: TGCAGTGCTAGATCGGGACAGGGGAAGCCCTACGAGCAGTACTTC
cdr3_aa: CSARSGQGKPYEQYF
clone_size: -
v_call: TRBV20-1
d_call: TRBD1
j_call: TRBJ2-7

cdr3_nt: TGTGCCAGCAGGACCGGGACAGGAGTACTATCCATAGCCGCCGGGGAGCTGTTTTTT
cdr3_aa: CASRTGTGVLSIAAGELFF
clone_size: -
v_call: TRBV11-2
d_call: TRBD1
j_call: TRBJ2-2

cdr3_nt: TGTGCCAGCAGCCCGGACTGGAAGAACTACAATGAGCAGTTCTTC
cdr3_aa: CASSPDWKNYNEQFF
clone_size: -
v_call: TRBV3-1
d_call: -
j_call: TRBJ2-1

cdr3_nt: TGCGCCAGCAGCTCGAACACGAGGGAGACCCAGTACTTC
cdr3_aa: CASSSNTRETQYF
clone_size: -
v_call: TRBV5-1
d_call: -
j_call: TRBJ2-5

cdr3_nt: TGCAGTGCTAGTCAATCAGGGACCCTGAACACTGAAGCTTTCTTT
cdr3_aa: CSASQSGTLNTEAFF
clone_size: -
v_call: TRBV20-1
d_call: -
j_call: TRBJ1-1

cdr3_nt: TGTGCCAGCAGTATCCTGGGCCTAGCGGGATCCAATGAGCAGTTCTTC
cdr3_aa: CASSILGLAGSNEQFF
clone_size: few
v_call: TRBV27
d_call: TRBD2
j_call: TRBJ2-1

cdr3_nt: TGTGCCAGCAGTTTAATAGCGTTGCAAGAGACCCAGTACTTC
cdr3_aa: CASSLIALQETQYF
clone_size: -
v_call: TRBV12-3/TRBV12-4
d_call: -
j_call: TRBJ2-5

cdr3_nt: TGCAGTGCTTCCCCCAACACTGAAGCTTTCTTT
cdr3_aa: CSASPNTEAFF
clone_size: few
v_call: TRBV20-1
d_call: -
j_call: TRBJ1-1